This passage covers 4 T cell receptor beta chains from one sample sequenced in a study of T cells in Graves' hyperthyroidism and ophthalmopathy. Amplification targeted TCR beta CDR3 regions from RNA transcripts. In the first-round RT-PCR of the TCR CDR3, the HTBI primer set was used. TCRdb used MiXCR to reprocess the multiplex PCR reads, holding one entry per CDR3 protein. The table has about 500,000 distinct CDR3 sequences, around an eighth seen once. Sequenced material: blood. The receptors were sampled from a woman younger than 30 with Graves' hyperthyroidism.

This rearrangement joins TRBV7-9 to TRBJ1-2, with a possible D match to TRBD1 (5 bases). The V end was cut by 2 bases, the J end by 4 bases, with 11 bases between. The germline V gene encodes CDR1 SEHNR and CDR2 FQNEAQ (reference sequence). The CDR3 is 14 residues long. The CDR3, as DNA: TGTGCCAGCAGCTTAAGGGGCGCCCTCTATGGCTACACCTTC. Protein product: CASSLRGALYGYTF.

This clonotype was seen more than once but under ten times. The CDR3 DNA follows: TGTGCCAGCAGCCCGGGACTAGCGGGAGAAGTAAATGAGCAGTTCTTC. It translates to CASSPGLAGEVNEQFF. The V and J genes are TRBV7-3 and TRBJ2-1; TRBD2 agrees at 14 bases. This CDR3 contains 16 residues. V dropped 5 bases and J dropped 7; count of bases not matched to a gene: 7. Germline assignment: CDR1 SGHTA and CDR2 FQGTGA.

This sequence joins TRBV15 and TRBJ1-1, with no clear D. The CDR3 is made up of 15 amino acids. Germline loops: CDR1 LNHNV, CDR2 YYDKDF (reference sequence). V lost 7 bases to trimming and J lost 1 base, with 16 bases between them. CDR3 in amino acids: CATTPPIESNTEAFF. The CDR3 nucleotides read TGTGCCACCACTCCGCCCATCGAGTCGAACACTGAAGCTTTCTTT. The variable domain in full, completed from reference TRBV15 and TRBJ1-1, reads DAMVIQNPRYQVTQFGKPVTLSCSQTLNHNVMYWYQQKSSQAPKLLFHYYDKDFNNEADTPDNFQSRRPNTSFCFLDIRSPGLGDTAMYLCATTPPIESNTEAFFGQGTRLTVV.

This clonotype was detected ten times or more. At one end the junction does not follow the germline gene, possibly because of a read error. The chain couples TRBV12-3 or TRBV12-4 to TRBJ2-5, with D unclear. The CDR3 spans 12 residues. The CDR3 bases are TGTGCCGGCAGTTTGTTATTGGAGACCCAGTACTTC. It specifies CAGSLLLETQYF.